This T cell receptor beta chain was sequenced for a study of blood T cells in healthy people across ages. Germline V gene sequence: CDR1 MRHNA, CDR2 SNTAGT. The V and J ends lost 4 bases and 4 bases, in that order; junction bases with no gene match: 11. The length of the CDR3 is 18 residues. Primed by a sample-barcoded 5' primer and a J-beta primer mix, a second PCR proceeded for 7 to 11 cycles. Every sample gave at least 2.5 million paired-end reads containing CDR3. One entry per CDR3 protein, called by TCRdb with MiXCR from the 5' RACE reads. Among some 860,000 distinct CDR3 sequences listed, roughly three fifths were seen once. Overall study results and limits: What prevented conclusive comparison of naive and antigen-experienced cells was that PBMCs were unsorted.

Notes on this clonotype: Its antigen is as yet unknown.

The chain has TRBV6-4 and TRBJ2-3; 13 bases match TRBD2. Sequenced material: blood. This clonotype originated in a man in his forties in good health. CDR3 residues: CASSGTSGRGGGADTQYF. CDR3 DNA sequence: TGTGCCAGCAGTGGGACTAGCGGGAGAGGGGGAGGTGCAGATACGCAGTATTTT.